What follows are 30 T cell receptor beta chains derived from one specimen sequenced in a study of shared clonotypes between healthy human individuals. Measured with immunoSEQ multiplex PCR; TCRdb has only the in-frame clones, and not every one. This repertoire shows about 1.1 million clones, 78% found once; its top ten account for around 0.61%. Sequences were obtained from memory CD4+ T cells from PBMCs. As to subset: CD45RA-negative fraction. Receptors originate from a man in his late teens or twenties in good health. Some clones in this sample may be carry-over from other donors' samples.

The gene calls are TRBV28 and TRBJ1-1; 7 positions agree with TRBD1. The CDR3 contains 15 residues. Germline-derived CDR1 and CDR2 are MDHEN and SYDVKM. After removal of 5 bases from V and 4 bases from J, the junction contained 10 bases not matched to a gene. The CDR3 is CASSPRGGVVTEAFF. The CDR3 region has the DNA TGTGCCAGCAGTCCCAGGGGGGGGGTGGTCACTGAAGCTTTCTTT.

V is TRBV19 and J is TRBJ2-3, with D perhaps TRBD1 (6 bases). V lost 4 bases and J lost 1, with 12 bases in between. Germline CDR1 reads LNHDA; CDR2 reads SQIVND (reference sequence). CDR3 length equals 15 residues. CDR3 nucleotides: TGTGCCAGTAGTAACAGGGTTTCCCGCACAGATACGCAGTATTTT. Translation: CASSNRVSRTDTQYF.

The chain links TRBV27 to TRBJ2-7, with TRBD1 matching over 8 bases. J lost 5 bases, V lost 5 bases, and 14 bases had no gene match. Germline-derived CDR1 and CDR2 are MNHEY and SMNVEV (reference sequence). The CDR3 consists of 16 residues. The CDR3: CASSPFWTGKGHEQYF. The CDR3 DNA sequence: TGTGCCAGCAGTCCCTTCTGGACAGGGAAAGGCCACGAGCAGTACTTC.

The CDR3 sequence: CASTPTSGGGYTF. The CDR3 DNA follows: TGTGCCAGCACCCCAACGTCGGGGGGAGGCTACACCTTC. This chain connects TRBV28 to TRBJ1-2; tentative D call: TRBD1 (5 bases). V dropped 7 bases and J dropped 8 bases, with 17 bases sitting between them. Germline CDR1 is MDHEN and CDR2 is SYDVKM. The CDR3 covers 13 residues.

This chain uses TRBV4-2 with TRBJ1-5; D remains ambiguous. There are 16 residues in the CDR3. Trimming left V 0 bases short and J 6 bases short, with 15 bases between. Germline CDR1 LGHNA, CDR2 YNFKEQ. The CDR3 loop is CASSQDLTGTGQPQHF. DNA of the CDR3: TGTGCCAGCAGCCAAGATTTAACGGGAACGGGTCAGCCCCAGCATTTT.

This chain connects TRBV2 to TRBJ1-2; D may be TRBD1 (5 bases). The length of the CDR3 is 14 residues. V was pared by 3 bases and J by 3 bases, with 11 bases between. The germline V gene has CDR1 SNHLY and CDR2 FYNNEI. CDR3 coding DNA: TGTGCCAGCAGTGAGAGGCAGGGAGACTATGGCTACACCTTC. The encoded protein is CASSERQGDYGYTF. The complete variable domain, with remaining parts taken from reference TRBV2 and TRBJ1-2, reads EPEVTQTPSHQVTQMGQEVILRCVPISNHLYFYWYRQILGQKVEFLVSFYNNEISEKSEIFDDQFSVERPDGSNFTLKIRSTKLEDSAMYFCASSERQGDYGYTFGSGTRLTVV.

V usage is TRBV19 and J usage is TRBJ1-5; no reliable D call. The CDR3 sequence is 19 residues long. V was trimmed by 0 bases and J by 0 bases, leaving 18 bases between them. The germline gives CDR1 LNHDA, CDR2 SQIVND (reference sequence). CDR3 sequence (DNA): TGTGCCAGTAGTATAGATCCTTGGTCGGCCGATACTAGCAATCAGCCCCAGCATTTT. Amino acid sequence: CASSIDPWSADTSNQPQHF. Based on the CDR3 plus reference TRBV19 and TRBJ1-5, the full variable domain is DGGITQSPKYLFRKEGQNVTLSCEQNLNHDAMYWYRQDPGQGLRLIYYSQIVNDFQKGDIAEGYSVSREKKESFPLTVTSAQKNPTAFYLCASSIDPWSADTSNQPQHFGDGTRLSIL.

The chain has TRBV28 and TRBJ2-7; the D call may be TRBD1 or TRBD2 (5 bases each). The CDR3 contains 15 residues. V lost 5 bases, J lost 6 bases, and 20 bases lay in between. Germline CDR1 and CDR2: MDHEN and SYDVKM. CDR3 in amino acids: CASSIGGQGFREQYF. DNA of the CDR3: TGTGCCAGCAGTATCGGAGGTCAGGGCTTTCGCGAGCAGTACTTC. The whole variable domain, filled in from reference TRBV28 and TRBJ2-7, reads DVKVTQSSRYLVKRTGEKVFLECVQDMDHENMFWYRQDPGLGLRLIYFSYDVKMKEKGDIPEGYSVSREKKERFSLILESASTNQTSMYLCASSIGGQGFREQYFGPGTRLTVT.

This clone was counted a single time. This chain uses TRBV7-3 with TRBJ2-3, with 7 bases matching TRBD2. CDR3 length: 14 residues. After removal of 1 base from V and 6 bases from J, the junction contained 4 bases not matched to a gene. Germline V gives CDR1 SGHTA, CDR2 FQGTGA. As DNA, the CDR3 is TGTGCCAGCAGCTTAAGCGGGGGATCGGATACGCAGTATTTT. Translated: CASSLSGGSDTQYF. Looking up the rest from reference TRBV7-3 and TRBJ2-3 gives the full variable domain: GAGVSQTPSNKVTEKGKYVELRCDPISGHTALYWYRQSLGQGPEFLIYFQGTGAADDSGLPNDRFFAVRPEGSVSTLKIQRTERGDSAVYLCASSLSGGSDTQYFGPGTRLTVL.

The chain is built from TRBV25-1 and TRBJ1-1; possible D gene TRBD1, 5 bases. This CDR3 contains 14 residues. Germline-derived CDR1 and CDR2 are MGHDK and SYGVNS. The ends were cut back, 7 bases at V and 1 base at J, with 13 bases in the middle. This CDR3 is CASTGGGQNTEAFF. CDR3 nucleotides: TGTGCCAGCACTGGGGGTGGACAGAACACTGAAGCTTTCTTT.

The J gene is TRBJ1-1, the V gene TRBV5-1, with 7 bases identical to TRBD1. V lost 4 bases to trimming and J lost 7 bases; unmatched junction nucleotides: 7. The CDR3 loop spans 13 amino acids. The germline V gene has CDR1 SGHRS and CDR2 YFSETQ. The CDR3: CASSRGGQVEAFF. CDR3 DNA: TGCGCCAGCAGCCGGGGCGGACAGGTTGAAGCTTTCTTT.

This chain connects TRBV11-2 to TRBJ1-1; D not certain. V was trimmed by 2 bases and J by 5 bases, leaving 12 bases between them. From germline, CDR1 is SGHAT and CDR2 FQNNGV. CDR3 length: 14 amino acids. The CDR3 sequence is CASSLSPRKTEAFF. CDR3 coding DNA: TGTGCCAGCAGCTTATCACCCAGGAAGACTGAAGCTTTCTTT.

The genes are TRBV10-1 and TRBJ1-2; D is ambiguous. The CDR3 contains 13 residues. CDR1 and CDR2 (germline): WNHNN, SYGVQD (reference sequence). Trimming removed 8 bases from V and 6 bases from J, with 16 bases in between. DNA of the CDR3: TGCGCCAGCGGAACCCCCCTTTTCGATGGCTACACCTTC. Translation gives CASGTPLFDGYTF.

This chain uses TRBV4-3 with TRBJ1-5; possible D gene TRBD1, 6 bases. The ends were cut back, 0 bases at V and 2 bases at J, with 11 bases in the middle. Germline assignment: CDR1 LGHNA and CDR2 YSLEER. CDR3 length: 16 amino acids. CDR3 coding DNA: TGCGCCAGCAGCCAAGATTTCAGGGGCCGCAATCAGCCCCAGCATTTT. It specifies CASSQDFRGRNQPQHF.

The CDR3 loop is CASRVAGAGLTDTQYF. DNA for the CDR3: TGTGCCAGCAGAGTAGCGGGAGCGGGTCTCACAGATACGCAGTATTTT. The chain joins TRBV5-5 to TRBJ2-3; TRBD2 matches at 9 bases. Germline loops: CDR1 SGHKS, CDR2 YYEKEE (reference sequence). J gave up 2 bases and V 5 bases, and 9 bases lay outside the gene matches. This CDR3 has 16 amino acids.

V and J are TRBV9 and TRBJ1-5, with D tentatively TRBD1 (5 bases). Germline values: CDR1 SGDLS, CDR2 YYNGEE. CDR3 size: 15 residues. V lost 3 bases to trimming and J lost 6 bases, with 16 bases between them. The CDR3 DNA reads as TGTGCCAGCAGCGCCTCTGGACAAACAAGTCAGCCCCAGCATTTT. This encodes CASSASGQTSQPQHF.

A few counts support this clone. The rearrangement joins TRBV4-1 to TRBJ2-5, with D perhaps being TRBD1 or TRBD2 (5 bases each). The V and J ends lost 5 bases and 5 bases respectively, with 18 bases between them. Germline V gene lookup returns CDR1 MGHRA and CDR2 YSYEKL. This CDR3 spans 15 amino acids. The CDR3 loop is CASSKLGARGETQYF. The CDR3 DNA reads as TGCGCCAGCAGCAAATTAGGAGCGAGGGGCGAGACCCAGTACTTC.

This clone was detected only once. CDR3 DNA: TGCGCCAGCAGCCGGTCACAGAACACCGGGGAGCTGTTTTTT. Encoded protein: CASSRSQNTGELFF. The J gene is TRBJ2-2, the V gene TRBV5-1; no clear D gene. V lost 4 bases and J 1 base, leaving 8 bases between the germline ends. The CDR3 has 14 amino acids. The germline gives CDR1 SGHRS, CDR2 YFSETQ.

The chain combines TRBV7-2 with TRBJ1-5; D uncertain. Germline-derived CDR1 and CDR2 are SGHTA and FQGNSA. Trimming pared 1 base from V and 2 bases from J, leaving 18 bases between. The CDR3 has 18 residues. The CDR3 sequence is CASSLVGDGKRGNQPQHF. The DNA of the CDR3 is TGTGCCAGCAGCTTAGTGGGCGACGGAAAGAGAGGCAATCAGCCCCAGCATTTT.

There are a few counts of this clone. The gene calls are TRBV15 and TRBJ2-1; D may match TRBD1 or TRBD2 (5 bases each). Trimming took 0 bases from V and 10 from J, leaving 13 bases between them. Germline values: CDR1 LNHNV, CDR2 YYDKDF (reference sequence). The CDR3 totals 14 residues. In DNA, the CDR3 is TGTGCCACCAGCAGAGATCGTGGGGGAAAGGAGCAGTTCTTC. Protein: CATSRDRGGKEQFF.

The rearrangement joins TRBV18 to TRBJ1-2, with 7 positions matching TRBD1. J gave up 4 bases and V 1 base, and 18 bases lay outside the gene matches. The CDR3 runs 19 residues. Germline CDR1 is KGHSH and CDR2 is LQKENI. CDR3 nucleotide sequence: TGTGCCAGCTCACCACGTTGGACAGGAGACAATTCGCTTGGCTATGGCTACACCTTC. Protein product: CASSPRWTGDNSLGYGYTF.

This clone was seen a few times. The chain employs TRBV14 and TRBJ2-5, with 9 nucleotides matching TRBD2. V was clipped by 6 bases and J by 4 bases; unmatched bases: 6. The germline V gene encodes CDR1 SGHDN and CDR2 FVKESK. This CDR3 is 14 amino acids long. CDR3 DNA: TGTGCCAGCAGAAGTAGCGGGAGCGGAGAGACCCAGTACTTC. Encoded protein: CASRSSGSGETQYF. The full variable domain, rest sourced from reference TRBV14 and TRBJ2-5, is EAGVTQFPSHSVIEKGQTVTLRCDPISGHDNLYWYRRVMGKEIKFLLHFVKESKQDESGMPNNRFLAERTGGTYSTLKVQPAELEDSGVYFCASRSSGSGETQYFGPGTRLLVL.

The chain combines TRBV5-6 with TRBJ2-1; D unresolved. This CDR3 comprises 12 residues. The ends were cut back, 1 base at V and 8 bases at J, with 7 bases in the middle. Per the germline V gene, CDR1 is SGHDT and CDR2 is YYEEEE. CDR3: CASSLTAHEQFF. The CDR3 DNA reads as TGTGCCAGCAGCTTGACTGCACATGAGCAGTTCTTC.

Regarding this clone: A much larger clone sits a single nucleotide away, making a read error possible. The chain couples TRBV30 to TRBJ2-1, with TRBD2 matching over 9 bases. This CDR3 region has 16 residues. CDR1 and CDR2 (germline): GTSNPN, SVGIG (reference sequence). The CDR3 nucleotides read TGTGCCAGGAGTGTATGGGCGGGAGGGCCGCGCAATGAGCAGTTCTTC. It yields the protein CARSVWAGGPRNEQFF.

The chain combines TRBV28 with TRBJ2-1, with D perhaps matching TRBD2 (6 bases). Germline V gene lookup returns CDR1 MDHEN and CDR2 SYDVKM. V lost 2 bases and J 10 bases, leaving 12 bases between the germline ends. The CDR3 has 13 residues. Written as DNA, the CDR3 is TGTGCCAGCAGTTTAATAGGGACTGGGGAGCAGTTCTTC. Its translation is CASSLIGTGEQFF.

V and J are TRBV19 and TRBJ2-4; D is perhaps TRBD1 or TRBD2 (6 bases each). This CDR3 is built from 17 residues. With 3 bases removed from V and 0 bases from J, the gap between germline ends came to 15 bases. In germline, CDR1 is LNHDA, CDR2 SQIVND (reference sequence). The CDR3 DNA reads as TGTGCCAGTAGTATTGCCGGGGGCACCCTAGCCAAAAACATTCAGTACTTC. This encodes CASSIAGGTLAKNIQYF.

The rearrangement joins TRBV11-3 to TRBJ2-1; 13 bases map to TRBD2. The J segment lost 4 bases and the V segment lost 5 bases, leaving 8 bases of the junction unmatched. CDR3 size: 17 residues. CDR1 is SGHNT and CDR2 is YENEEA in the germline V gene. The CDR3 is CASSPGLAGDAYNEQFF. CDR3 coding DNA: TGTGCCAGCAGCCCCGGACTAGCGGGAGACGCGTACAATGAGCAGTTCTTC.

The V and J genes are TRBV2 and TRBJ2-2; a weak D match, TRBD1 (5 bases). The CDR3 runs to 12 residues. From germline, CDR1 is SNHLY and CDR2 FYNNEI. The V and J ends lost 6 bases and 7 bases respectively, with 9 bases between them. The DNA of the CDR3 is TGTGCCAGCAGACCCGACAGCGGGGAGCTGTTTTTT. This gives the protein CASRPDSGELFF.

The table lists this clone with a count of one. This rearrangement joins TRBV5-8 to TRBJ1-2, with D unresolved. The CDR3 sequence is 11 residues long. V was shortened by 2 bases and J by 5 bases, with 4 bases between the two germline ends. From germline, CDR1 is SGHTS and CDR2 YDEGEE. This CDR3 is CASSFGYGYTF. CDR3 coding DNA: TGTGCCAGCAGCTTTGGATATGGCTACACCTTC.

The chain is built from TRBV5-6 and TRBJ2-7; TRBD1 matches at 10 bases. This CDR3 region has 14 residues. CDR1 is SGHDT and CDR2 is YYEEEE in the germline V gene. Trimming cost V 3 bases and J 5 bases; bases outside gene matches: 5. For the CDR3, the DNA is TGTGCCAGCAGCTCTCTGACAGGGGGCAACGAGCAGTACTTC. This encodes CASSSLTGGNEQYF. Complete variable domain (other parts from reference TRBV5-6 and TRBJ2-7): DAGVTQSPTHLIKTRGQQVTLRCSPKSGHDTVSWYQQALGQGPQFIFQYYEEEERQRGNFPDRFSGHQFPNYSSELNVNALLLGDSALYLCASSSLTGGNEQYFGPGTRLTVT.